A selection of T cell receptor beta chains follows, all from one sample in a study of blood T cell repertoires in COVID-19. Repertoires were generated with immunoSEQ multiplex PCR, while TCRdb's copy carries only in-frame clones and drops some. The table shows about 86,000 clones, with approximately 87% occurring only once. Material: peripheral blood. All receptors derive from a human donor in a cohort sampled during active COVID-19. Each CDR3 is given with its conserved first and last residue. A D gene is named only where the DNA matches it firmly. Rows give clone size only sometimes, using once, few, many, or a class for an expanded clone.

>TRBJ1-3|TRBV9|.|.
TGTGCCAGCAGCGTAGATCAGGGTTCGGGAAACACCATATATTTT
CASSVDQGSGNTIYF
>TRBJ1-5|TRBV4-2|TRBD1|few
TGTGCCAGCAGCCCCAGATCCGGGACAGGGGCCGTTCGGCCCCAGCATTTT
CASSPRSGTGAVRPQHF
>TRBJ2-3|TRBV9|TRBD2|.
TGTGCCAGCAGCGGATTTAGCGGGATCACAGATACGCAGTATTTT
CASSGFSGITDTQYF
>TRBJ2-1|TRBV5-1|TRBD2|.
TGCGCCAGCAGCCTGACTAGCGGGAGCTCCTACAATGAGCAGTTCTTC
CASSLTSGSSYNEQFF
>TRBJ2-7|TRBV6-6|TRBD1|.
TGTGCCAGCAGTTACACGGGACAGGGGAACGAGCAGTACTTC
CASSYTGQGNEQYF
>TRBJ2-7|TRBV11-2|TRBD2|few
TGTGCCAGCAGCTTAGGGCTAGCGGGACTTTACGAGCAGTACTTC
CASSLGLAGLYEQYF
>TRBJ1-5|TRBV19|.|.
TGTGCCAGTAGTATCGGGGGACAGCCCCAGCATTTT
CASSIGGQPQHF
>TRBJ2-6|TRBV19|TRBD2|.
TGTGCCAGTAGTTCCCCGGGGGGGTCGAGGGCCAACGTCCTGACTTTC
CASSSPGGSRANVLTF
>TRBJ1-5|TRBV6-2/TRBV6-3|.|.
TGTGCCAGCAGTTACTCGATACGGGAGGGATGGCCCCAGCATTTT
CASSYSIREGWPQHF
>TRBJ1-2|TRBV28|TRBD1|.
TGTGCCAGCAGACCACAGGGGGTTTTCTATGGCTACACCTTC
CASRPQGVFYGYTF
>TRBJ1-1|TRBV7-9|.|.
TGTGCCAGCAGCATACAGGGTTACACTGAAGCTTTCTTT
CASSIQGYTEAFF
>TRBJ2-1|TRBV3-1/TRBV3-2|.|.
TGTGCCAGCAGCCAAACCTGGCGGAGCAATGAGCAGTTCTTC
CASSQTWRSNEQFF
>TRBJ2-1|TRBV6-6|.|.
TGTGCCAGCAGGCACCCGGGGGGCCCCAATGGGGATGAGCAGTTCTTC
CASRHPGGPNGDEQFF
>TRBJ2-5|TRBV27|.|.
TGTGCCAGCAGCCCCTGGGGGGATCAAGAGACCCAGTACTTC
CASSPWGDQETQYF
>TRBJ2-2|TRBV3-1/TRBV3-2|.|few
TGTGCCAGCAGCCAAGATCTACGTGGCGGGGAGCTGTTTTTT
CASSQDLRGGELFF
>TRBJ2-1|TRBV11-2|TRBD1|.
TGTGCCAGCAGCTTGGGACAGGGGCTAAGTGAGCAGTTCTTC
CASSLGQGLSEQFF
>TRBJ1-2|TRBV6-5|.|.
TGTGCCAGCAAGCGGGGGCTCGGTGGCTACACCTTC
CASKRGLGGYTF
>TRBJ2-7|TRBV5-5|.|.
TGTGCCAGCAGCTTTTCCAGGGGCCCCCGATACGAGCAGTACTTC
CASSFSRGPRYEQYF
>TRBJ2-1|TRBV10-1|.|.
TGCGCCAGCAGTACTAGGGAGGAGAATGAGCAGTTCTTC
CASSTREENEQFF
>TRBJ2-7|TRBV12-3/TRBV12-4|.|.
TGTGCCAGCAGTTTAGACAGCTACGAGCAGTACTTC
CASSLDSYEQYF
>TRBJ1-2|TRBV18|.|.
TGTGCCAGCTCACCACTCCGGGATGGCTACACCTTC
CASSPLRDGYTF
>TRBJ2-1|TRBV5-6|TRBD2|.
TGTGCCAGCAGCTTGGCCGCGATAGCGGGGCTATACAATGAGCAGTTCTTC
CASSLAAIAGLYNEQFF
>TRBJ2-5|TRBV2|TRBD2|.
TGTGCCAGCAGTGTCCTGGGCGGGAGTGCTGAGACCCAGTACTTC
CASSVLGGSAETQYF
>TRBJ2-7|TRBV5-6|TRBD1|.
TGTGCCAACCCAATCGACCGACAGGGTGGTCACGAGCAGTACTTC
CANPIDRQGGHEQYF
>TRBJ2-1|TRBV7-9|TRBD2|few
TGTGCCAGCAGCTTAGAACTAGCGGGAGGGGAACAGTTCTTC
CASSLELAGGEQFF
>TRBJ2-1|TRBV11-3|TRBD2|.
TGTGCCAGCAGCCCGCGGACTAGCAGCCACAATGAGCAGTTCTTC
CASSPRTSSHNEQFF
>TRBJ2-7|TRBV18|.|once
TGTGCCAGCTCTCCGGGGGCAGGGGGCTACGAGCAGTACTTC
CASSPGAGGYEQYF
>TRBJ2-7|TRBV2|TRBD1|.
TGTGCCATGTGGGGACAGGGGGGCTACGAGCAGTACTTC
CAMWGQGGYEQYF
>TRBJ1-2|TRBV29-1|.|few
TGCAGCGTCTTGTCGTCCCGACAGAGAACCCGGACCCCGATGGGCTATGGCTACACCTTC
CSVLSSRQRTRTPMGYGYTF
>TRBJ2-3|TRBV19|TRBD2|few
TGTGCCAGTAGTCCCACTAGCGGGAGCACAGATACGCAGTATTTT
CASSPTSGSTDTQYF
>TRBJ1-2|TRBV27|.|.
TGTGCCAGCAGTTTATCATCTGCTCCGGGGGGCTACACCTTC
CASSLSSAPGGYTF
>TRBJ2-7|TRBV30|.|.
TGTGCCTGGAGTGGGACCCCGGGGGAGCAGTACTTC
CAWSGTPGEQYF
>TRBJ2-3|TRBV6-6|.|.
TGTGCCAGCAGTCCCTCCCCCGCAGGGTGGGACACAGATACGCAGTATTTT
CASSPSPAGWDTDTQYF